What follows are 26 T cell receptor beta chains derived from one specimen sequenced in a study of response to subunit inactivated influenza vaccine. TCRdb re-analysed the RT-PCR reads in MiXCR, keeping a single row per CDR3 protein. Here the sample spans 500,000 to 550,000 distinct CDR3 sequences, roughly a quarter being singletons. These data were likewise used in another study, on T cells expressing NK-cell markers. Turning to that study: The authors generated TCR beta cDNA through 5'RACE template switching with UMIs.

The sample in question was CD4+ T cells sorted from PBMCs, obtained 11 to 12 days after vaccination. The receptors stem from a man in his forties or fifties who received an inactivated influenza vaccine.

The rearrangement joins TRBV20-1 to TRBJ1-4; D may be TRBD1 (6 bases). This CDR3 has 14 amino acids. Germline assignment: CDR1 DFQATT and CDR2 SNEGSKA (reference sequence). Trimming took off 6 bases at V and 5 bases at J, with 16 bases between the two ends. CDR3 sequence: CSAEDRQGNEKLFF. The CDR3 DNA follows: TGCAGTGCGGAAGACCGGCAGGGGAATGAAAAACTGTTTTTT.

This clonotype was seen more than once but under ten times. The V call is TRBV20-1, the J call TRBJ2-3; D is unclear. The ends were cut back, 1 base at V and 2 bases at J, with 7 bases in the middle. The CDR3 loop spans 13 amino acids. CDR1 is DFQATT and CDR2 is SNEGSKA in the germline V gene (reference sequence). The CDR3 nucleotides are TGCAGTGCTAGAGCACAGTTCACAGATACGCAGTATTTT. Its protein product is CSARAQFTDTQYF.

The rearrangement joins TRBV5-1 to TRBJ2-3, with D unclear. Germline CDR1 is SGHRS and CDR2 is YFSETQ. This CDR3 region has 14 residues. Deletions cut 4 bases from V and 3 bases from J, with 12 bases between. CDR3 region: CASSVGDGTDTQYF. The CDR3 DNA reads as TGCGCCAGCAGCGTAGGAGATGGAACAGATACGCAGTATTTT.

The chain carries TRBV20-1 and TRBJ2-3; D perhaps matches TRBD1 (5 bases). Between the trimmed V and J ends, which lost 0 bases and 8 bases, there was a span of 12 bases. The CDR3 is made up of 13 amino acids. The germline CDR1 and CDR2 sequences are DFQATT and SNEGSKA (reference sequence). CDR3 DNA: TGCAGTGCTAGAGATCCGGCAGGGCTTACGCAGTATTTT. The encoded protein is CSARDPAGLTQYF.

This rearrangement joins TRBV5-1 to TRBJ2-3; D is ambiguous. Trimming took off 4 bases at V and 5 bases at J, with 11 bases between the two ends. The CDR3 is 13 amino acids. Germline lookup yields CDR1 SGHRS and CDR2 YFSETQ. The CDR3 DNA reads TGCGCCAGCAGCCCTAAAAAGGGAGATACGCAGTATTTT. Protein sequence: CASSPKKGDTQYF.

The rearrangement uses TRBV7-8 and TRBJ2-7; 7 bases fit TRBD2. In germline, CDR1 is SGHVS, CDR2 FQNEAQ. V gave up 6 bases and J gave up 5 bases; unmatched junction bases: 7. This CDR3 has 13 residues. The CDR3 coding sequence is TGTGCCAGCAGTAAATCGGGACTAAACGAGCAGTACTTC. This translates into CASSKSGLNEQYF.

The chain has TRBV12-3 or TRBV12-4 and TRBJ2-5, with 9 bases aligning to TRBD2. V was clipped by 3 bases and J by 4 bases; unmatched bases: 6. The CDR3 spans 15 residues. Written as DNA, the CDR3 is TGTGCCAGCAGTTTTACAGGTAGCGGGGGAGAGACCCAGTACTTC. Amino acid sequence: CASSFTGSGGETQYF.

The genes are TRBV10-3 and TRBJ2-7, with D maybe TRBD2 (6 bases). The length of the CDR3 is 14 residues. Between the trimmed V and J ends, which lost 10 bases and 2 bases, there was a span of 18 bases. CDR1 is ENHRY and CDR2 is SYGVKD in the germline V gene. In DNA form, the CDR3 reads TGTGCCACGCGGCCTTGGGACTTAACCTACGAGCAGTACTTC. This gives the protein CATRPWDLTYEQYF.

This clonotype was detected a few times. The rearrangement uses TRBV29-1 and TRBJ2-7; TRBD1 aligns across 10 bases. Germline V lookup: CDR1 SQVTM, CDR2 ANQGSEA. The CDR3 has 13 amino acids. The J segment lost 2 bases and the V segment lost 6 bases, leaving 4 bases of the junction unmatched. CDR3 coding DNA: TGCAGCGTCGGGACAGGGGAAGCCTACGAGCAGTACTTC. Protein sequence: CSVGTGEAYEQYF.

The chain recombines TRBV5-1 with TRBJ2-5; 7 nucleotides align to TRBD2. The CDR3 runs 16 residues. Germline V CDR1 and CDR2: SGHRS, YFSETQ. Trimming at V came to 2 bases and at J to 2 bases, leaving 9 bases not matched to a gene. The CDR3 reads CASSFGPSGGQETQYF. CDR3 nucleotides: TGCGCCAGCAGCTTTGGTCCTTCCGGGGGGCAAGAGACCCAGTACTTC.

This clonotype has just a few counts. The chain carries TRBV10-3 and TRBJ1-2; no definite D call. V lost 0 bases, J lost 3 bases, and 5 bases lay in between. The CDR3 has 13 amino acids. CDR1 is ENHRY and CDR2 is SYGVKD in the germline V gene. The chain's CDR3 is CAISESKYYGYTF. CDR3 nucleotides: TGTGCCATCAGTGAGTCGAAGTACTATGGCTACACCTTC.

The chain combines TRBV6-1 with TRBJ2-1; TRBD2 aligns across 12 bases. V gave up 6 bases and J gave up 10 bases; unmatched junction bases: 16. The CDR3 length is 17 residues. Germline CDR1 reads MNHNS; CDR2 reads SASEGT. This chain's CDR3 is CASSRRYTSGRRIEQFF. DNA for the CDR3: TGTGCCAGCAGCCGTAGGTACACTAGCGGGAGGAGAATCGAGCAGTTCTTC.

V and J are TRBV6-2 or TRBV6-3 and TRBJ1-1, with D unclear. Trimming left V 6 bases short and J 1 base short, with 9 bases between. Germline V gene data show CDR1 as MNHEY and CDR2 as SVGEGT. This CDR3 spans 13 amino acids. The CDR3 loop is CASRPRQNTEAFF. CDR3 coding DNA: TGTGCCAGCAGACCCCGGCAGAACACTGAAGCTTTCTTT.

The chain recombines TRBV11-2 with TRBJ2-4; D is possibly TRBD1 (5 bases). Per the germline V gene, CDR1 is SGHAT and CDR2 is FQNNGV. Trimming stripped 0 bases from V and 11 bases from J, with 11 bases between. This CDR3 spans 13 amino acids. The CDR3 is CASSLDREGFQYF. The CDR3 DNA reads TGTGCCAGCAGCTTAGACAGGGAAGGTTTTCAGTACTTC.

This clonotype was seen ten or more times. The CDR3 reads CAITSGTGNTEAFF. In DNA form, the CDR3 reads TGTGCCATCACCTCCGGGACAGGGAACACTGAAGCTTTCTTT. The chain employs TRBV10-3 and TRBJ1-1, with 8 bases fitting TRBD1. Germline lookup yields CDR1 ENHRY and CDR2 SYGVKD. Trimming at V came to 7 bases and at J to 1 base, leaving 5 bases not matched to a gene. This CDR3 spans 14 amino acids.

This clonotype was observed a single time. This could be a read error, since a much larger clone is one nucleotide away. The genes are TRBV10-1 and TRBJ2-2; D remains ambiguous. Trimming shortened V by 1 base and J by 1 base, and 4 bases separated the two germline ends. The CDR3 has 14 amino acids. Germline loops: CDR1 WNHNN, CDR2 SYGVQD (reference sequence). The CDR3 is CASSELLNTGELFF. DNA for the CDR3: TGCGCCAGCAGTGAGTTACTGAACACCGGGGAGCTGTTTTTT.

The chain uses TRBV7-9 and TRBJ2-3; D possibly matches TRBD1 or TRBD2 (5 bases each). Trimming took 0 bases from V and 2 from J, leaving 9 bases between them. The CDR3 contains 15 residues. The germline CDR1 and CDR2 sequences are SEHNR and FQNEAQ (reference sequence). The CDR3 DNA follows: TGTGCCAGCAGCTTAGCGGGACCAATCACAGATACGCAGTATTTT. Translating gives CASSLAGPITDTQYF.

This clonotype was seen only a few times. V gene TRBV4-1 combines with J gene TRBJ1-6; D possibly corresponds to TRBD1 (5 bases). In germline, CDR1 is MGHRA, CDR2 YSYEKL. Between the trimmed V and J ends, which lost 1 base and 6 bases, there was a span of 10 bases. This CDR3 has 15 residues. DNA for the CDR3: TGCGCCAGCAGCCAAGCGGGCGGGGGTAATTCACCCCTCCACTTT. It is translated as CASSQAGGGNSPLHF.

The chain uses TRBV6-1 and TRBJ2-1, with TRBD1 matching over 7 bases. CDR1 is MNHNS and CDR2 is SASEGT in the germline V gene. The CDR3 totals 15 residues. J lost 2 bases, V lost 4 bases, and 5 bases had no gene match. CDR3 sequence (DNA): TGTGCCAGCAGTGTACAGGGGAGCCCCTACAATGAGCAGTTCTTC. The encoded protein is CASSVQGSPYNEQFF.

The chain is built from TRBV5-1 and TRBJ1-2; 7 bases agree with TRBD1. Germline assignment: CDR1 SGHRS and CDR2 YFSETQ. The CDR3 is made up of 14 amino acids. Germline trimming cut 0 bases from V and 6 bases from J; bases unmatched to any gene: 5. Here the CDR3 reads CASSLEGAMHGYTF. CDR3 nucleotide sequence: TGCGCCAGCAGCTTGGAGGGGGCGATGCATGGCTACACCTTC.

A note on this clonotype: A read error may account for a junction end that differs from germline. V usage is TRBV28 and J usage is TRBJ1-1; TRBD1 is a possible D gene (5 bases). Germline V CDR1 and CDR2: MDHEN, SYDVKM. The CDR3 has 14 residues. CDR3 amino acids: CAGQTPARGAEAVF. CDR3 sequence (DNA): TGTGCCGGGCAAACCCCGGCCCGCGGGGCTGAAGCTGTCTTT.

The chain is built from TRBV11-1 and TRBJ2-7; the D gene is possibly TRBD2 (6 bases). The germline V gene encodes CDR1 SGHAT and CDR2 FQDESV (reference sequence). Deletions cut 5 bases from V and 3 bases from J, with 17 bases between. This CDR3 has 15 amino acids. The CDR3 DNA reads as TGTGCCAGCAGCCCGGGACTCCAAACTTACTACGAGCAGTACTTC. It encodes CASSPGLQTYYEQYF.

This clonotype showed up many times. The chain links TRBV5-1 to TRBJ1-2, with 9 bases fitting TRBD1. CDR3 size: 15 residues. The V gene's germline CDR1 is SGHRS and CDR2 YFSETQ. The V and J ends lost 0 bases and 6 bases, in that order; junction bases with no gene match: 6. Here the CDR3 reads CASSLDRDREHGYTF. Here the CDR3 DNA reads TGCGCCAGCAGCTTGGACCGGGACAGGGAACATGGCTACACCTTC.

V is TRBV11-2 and J is TRBJ2-7; TRBD2 matches at 11 bases. The CDR3 runs to 16 residues. J lost 3 bases, V lost 2 bases, and 6 bases had no gene match. Germline V gene sequence: CDR1 SGHAT, CDR2 FQNNGV. The chain's CDR3 is CASSLTQTSGNYEQYF. DNA of the CDR3: TGTGCCAGCAGCTTAACCCAGACTAGCGGGAACTACGAGCAGTACTTC.

This chain uses TRBV3-1 with TRBJ2-7; D is possibly TRBD1 (8 bases). Deletions cut 6 bases from V and 7 bases from J, with 22 bases between. This CDR3 has 15 amino acids. Germline CDR1 and CDR2: LGHDT and YNNKEL (reference sequence). This chain's CDR3 is CASRGGDRQFGEQYF. CDR3 in DNA: TGTGCCAGCAGAGGGGGGGACAGGCAGTTCGGAGAGCAGTACTTC.

This clonotype was detected only a few times. The chain uses TRBV12-3 or TRBV12-4 and TRBJ1-2; D is possibly TRBD1 (6 bases). V lost 5 bases to trimming and J lost 4 bases, with 8 bases between them. The CDR3 covers 12 residues. CDR3 protein: CASSRDTYGYTF. In DNA, the CDR3 is TGTGCCAGCAGTAGGGACACCTATGGCTACACCTTC.